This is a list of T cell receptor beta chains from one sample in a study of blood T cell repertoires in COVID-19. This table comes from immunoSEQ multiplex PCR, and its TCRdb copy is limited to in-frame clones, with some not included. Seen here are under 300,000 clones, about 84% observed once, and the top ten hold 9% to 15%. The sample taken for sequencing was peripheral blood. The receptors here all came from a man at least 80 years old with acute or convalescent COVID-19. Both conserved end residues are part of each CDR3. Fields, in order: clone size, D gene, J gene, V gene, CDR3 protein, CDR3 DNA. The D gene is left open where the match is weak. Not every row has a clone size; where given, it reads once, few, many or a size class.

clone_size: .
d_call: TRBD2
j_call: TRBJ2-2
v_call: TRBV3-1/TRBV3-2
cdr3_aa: CASSQARGANTGELFF
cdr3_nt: TGTGCCAGCAGCCAAGCCCGGGGGGCGAACACCGGGGAGCTGTTTTTT

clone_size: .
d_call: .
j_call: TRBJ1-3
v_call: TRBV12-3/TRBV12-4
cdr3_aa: CASSPSSGNTIYF
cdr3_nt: TGTGCCAGCAGTCCCTCCTCCGGAAACACCATATATTTT

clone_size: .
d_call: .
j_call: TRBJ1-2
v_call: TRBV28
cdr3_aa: CASSSGNPTGYTF
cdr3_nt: TGTGCCAGCAGTTCAGGCAACCCAACGGGCTACACCTTC

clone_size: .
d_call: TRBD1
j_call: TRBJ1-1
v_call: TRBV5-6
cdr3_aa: CASSLDRGNTEAFF
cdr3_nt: TGTGCCAGCAGCTTGGACAGGGGGAACACTGAAGCTTTCTTT

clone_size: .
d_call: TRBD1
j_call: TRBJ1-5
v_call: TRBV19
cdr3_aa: CASQTGGNQPQHF
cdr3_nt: TGTGCCAGTCAGACAGGGGGCAATCAGCCCCAGCATTTT

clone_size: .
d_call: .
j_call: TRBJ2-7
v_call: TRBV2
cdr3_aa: CAIPGGATYEQYF
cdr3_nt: TGTGCCATACCGGGGGGCGCGACCTACGAGCAGTACTTC

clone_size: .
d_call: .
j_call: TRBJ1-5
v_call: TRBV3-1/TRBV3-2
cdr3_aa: CASSQEFTGSQPQHF
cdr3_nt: TGTGCCAGCAGCCAAGAATTCACAGGGAGTCAGCCCCAGCATTTT

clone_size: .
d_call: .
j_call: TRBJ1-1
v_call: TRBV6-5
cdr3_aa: CASSPLTGEAFF
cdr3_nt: TGTGCCAGCAGTCCACTTACGGGTGAAGCTTTCTTT

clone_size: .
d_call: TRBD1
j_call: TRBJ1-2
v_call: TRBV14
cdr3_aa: CASSYLTGQGRDGYTF
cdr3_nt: TGTGCCAGCAGCTATCTTACGGGACAGGGAAGAGATGGCTACACCTTC

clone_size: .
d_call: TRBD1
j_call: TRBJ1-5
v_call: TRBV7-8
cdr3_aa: CASSLSGGGQPQHF
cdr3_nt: TGTGCCAGCAGCCTGTCAGGGGGTGGACAGCCCCAGCATTTT

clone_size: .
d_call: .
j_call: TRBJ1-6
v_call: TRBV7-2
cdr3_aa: CASSLDRVENSPLHF
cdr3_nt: TGTGCCAGCAGCTTAGACAGGGTTGAAAATTCACCCCTCCACTTT

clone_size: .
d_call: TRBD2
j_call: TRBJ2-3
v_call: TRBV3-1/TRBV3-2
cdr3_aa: CASSQGSGGPLGTQYF
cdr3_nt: TGTGCCAGCAGCCAAGGTAGCGGGGGGCCTCTTGGGACGCAGTATTTT

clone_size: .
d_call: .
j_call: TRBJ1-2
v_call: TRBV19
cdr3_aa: CASSSRTDFYGYTF
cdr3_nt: TGTGCCAGTAGTTCCCGGACAGATTTCTATGGCTACACCTTC

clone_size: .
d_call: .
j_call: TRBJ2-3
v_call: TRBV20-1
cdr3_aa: CSVEQDTQYF
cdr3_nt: TGCAGTGTGGAGCAAGATACGCAGTATTTT

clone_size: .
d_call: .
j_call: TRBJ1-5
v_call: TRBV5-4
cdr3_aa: CASSLTDNNQPQHF
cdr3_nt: TGTGCCAGCAGCTTGACAGACAACAATCAGCCCCAGCATTTT

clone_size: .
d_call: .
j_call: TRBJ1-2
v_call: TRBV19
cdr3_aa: CASFSGSYYGYTF
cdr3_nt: TGTGCCAGTTTCTCCGGGTCCTACTATGGCTACACCTTC

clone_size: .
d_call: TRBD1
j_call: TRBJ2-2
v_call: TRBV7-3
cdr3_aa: CASSLARGQGNTGELFF
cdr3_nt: TGTGCCAGCAGCTTAGCAAGGGGACAGGGTAACACCGGGGAGCTGTTTTTT

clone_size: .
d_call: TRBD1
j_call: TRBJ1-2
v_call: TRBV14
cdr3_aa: CASSQAQGAGGYTF
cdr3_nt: TGTGCCAGCAGCCAAGCACAGGGGGCGGGAGGCTACACCTTC

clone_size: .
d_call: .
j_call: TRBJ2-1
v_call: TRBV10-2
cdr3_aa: CAIGGQGGIHNEQFF
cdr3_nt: TGCGCCATCGGGGGGCAGGGCGGCATTCACAATGAGCAGTTCTTC

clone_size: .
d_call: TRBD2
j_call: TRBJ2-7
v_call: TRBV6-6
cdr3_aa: CASITERGMSYEQYF
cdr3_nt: TGTGCCAGCATTACCGAGCGGGGGATGTCCTACGAGCAGTACTTC

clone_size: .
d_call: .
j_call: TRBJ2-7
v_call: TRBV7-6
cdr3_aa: CASSRTEFYEQYF
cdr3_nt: TGTGCCAGCAGCCGGACAGAGTTCTACGAGCAGTACTTC

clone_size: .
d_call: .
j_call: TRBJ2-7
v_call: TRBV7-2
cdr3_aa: CASSPVRGSSYEQYF
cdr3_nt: TGTGCCAGCAGTCCCGTACGGGGGAGCTCCTACGAGCAGTACTTC

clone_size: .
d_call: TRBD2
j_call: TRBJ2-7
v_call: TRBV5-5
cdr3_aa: CASSWGQGGEREQYF
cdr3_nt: TGTGCCAGCAGTTGGGGTCAGGGAGGGGAGCGCGAGCAGTACTTC

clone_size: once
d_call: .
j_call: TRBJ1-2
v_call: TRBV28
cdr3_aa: CASSPGQRNNYGYTF
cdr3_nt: TGTGCCAGCAGCCCCGGACAGAGGAATAACTATGGCTACACCTTC

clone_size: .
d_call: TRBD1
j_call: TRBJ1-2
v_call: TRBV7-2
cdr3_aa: CASSSRTGHSSGYTF
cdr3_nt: TGTGCCAGCAGCTCTCGGACAGGGCATTCCTCTGGCTACACCTTC

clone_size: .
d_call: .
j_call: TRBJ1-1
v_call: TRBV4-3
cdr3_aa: CASSLGPAGNTEAFF
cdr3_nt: TGCGCCAGCAGCCTCGGTCCCGCCGGGAACACTGAAGCTTTCTTT

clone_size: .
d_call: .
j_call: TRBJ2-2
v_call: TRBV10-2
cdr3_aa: CASKDTTNTGELFF
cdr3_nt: TGCGCCAGCAAGGACACCACGAACACCGGGGAGCTGTTTTTT

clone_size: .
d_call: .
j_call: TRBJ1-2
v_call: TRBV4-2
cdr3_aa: CASSPGGSNNYGYTF
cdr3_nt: TGTGCCAGCAGCCCGGGAGGAAGCAATAACTATGGCTACACCTTC

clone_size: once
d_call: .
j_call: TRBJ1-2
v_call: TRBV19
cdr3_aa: CASSRSPSGQTNYGYTF
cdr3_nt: TGTGCCAGTAGTCGGTCTCCCTCTGGACAGACCAACTATGGCTACACCTTC

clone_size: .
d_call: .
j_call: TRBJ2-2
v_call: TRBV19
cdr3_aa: CASSTQGNGELFF
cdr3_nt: TGTGCCAGTAGTACCCAGGGTAACGGGGAGCTGTTTTTT

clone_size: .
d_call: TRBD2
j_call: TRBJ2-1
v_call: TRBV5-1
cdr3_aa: CASSRNGLAGGNEQFF
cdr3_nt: TGCGCCAGCAGCCGAAATGGACTAGCGGGAGGGAATGAGCAGTTCTTC

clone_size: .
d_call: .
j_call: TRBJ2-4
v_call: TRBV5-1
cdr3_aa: CASSVDSSLAKNIQYF
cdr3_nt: TGCGCCAGCAGCGTGGACTCTTCCTTAGCCAAAAACATTCAGTACTTC

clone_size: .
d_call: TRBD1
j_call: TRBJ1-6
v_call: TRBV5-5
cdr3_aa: CASSFVDRGYSPLHF
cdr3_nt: TGTGCCAGCAGCTTCGTGGACAGGGGTTATTCACCCCTCCACTTT